This T cell receptor beta chain is from a study of OX40 agonist ivuxolimab in advanced cancers. Study in general: People in dose escalation had one of these cancers: hepatocellular carcinoma, melanoma, renal cell or head and neck cancer.

Study-level results: At 0.1 to 3.0 mg/kg, CD4+ and CD8+ blood T cells expanded clonally by week 6. Still undetermined is the antigen specificity of the expanded peripheral T cells. Normalized expansion of T-cell clones was also low for some nonresponders.

Germline CDR1 SGHRS, CDR2 YFSETQ. The CDR3 has 13 residues. V lost 4 bases and J 7 bases, leaving 14 bases between the germline ends. Worth noting for this clone: The antigen remains undetermined.

The repertoire was sequenced with immunoSEQ multiplex PCR; TCRdb's copy has only in-frame clones and lacks some. The sample lists 35,000 to 45,000 clones; 70% to 80% were seen once. The sequenced sample was CD4+ or CD8+ T cells sorted from blood, obtained in a trial of the OX40 agonist ivuxolimab. The chain uses TRBV5-1 and TRBJ1-1, with D possibly being TRBD1 (5 bases). The TCR was taken from an adult with an advanced solid tumor such as melanoma, head and neck, liver or kidney cancer. The CDR3 region is CASSTPGTLEAFF. CDR3 DNA sequence: TGCGCCAGCAGCACACCCGGGACCCTTGAAGCTTTCTTT.